The 3 T cell receptor beta chains reported below all come from one sample, sequenced in a study of neurological immune-mediated disorders. TCRdb re-derived calls from the 5' RACE reads in MiXCR, one entry per CDR3 protein. This table has 47,000 or so distinct CDR3 sequences, more than 8% appearing once. Documented time point: longitudinal time-point 1 (baseline). Material: PBMCs. Receptor source: a woman aged 40 to 49 in good health.

This clonotype was seen repeatedly, ten times or more. CDR3 residues: CASRRAVPGHWGYTEAFF. The CDR3 bases are TGTGCCAGCAGGCGCGCGGTTCCGGGACACTGGGGTTACACTGAAGCTTTCTTT. The V and J genes are TRBV6-5 and TRBJ1-1; D may be TRBD1 (6 bases). Trimming cost V 6 bases and J 3 bases, with 26 bases left between them. The length of the CDR3 is 18 residues. CDR1 MNHEY and CDR2 SVGAGI come from the germline V gene.

This clonotype was seen ten or more times. This chain's CDR3 is CASSLGPANTEAFF. The CDR3 nucleotides are TGCGCCAGCAGCTTGGGGCCAGCGAACACTGAAGCTTTCTTT. This rearrangement joins TRBV5-1 to TRBJ1-1; D gene ambiguous. V was pared by 0 bases and J by 1 base, with 7 bases between. This CDR3 contains 14 residues. Germline V gene data show CDR1 as SGHRS and CDR2 as YFSETQ.

This clonotype was observed many times. J is TRBJ2-4 and V is TRBV10-3; 7 positions agree with TRBD2. J was trimmed by 9 bases and V by 2 bases; bases with no gene match: 10. The CDR3 has 15 residues. In germline, CDR1 is ENHRY, CDR2 SYGVKD. CDR3 nucleotides: TGTGCCATCAGTGAGGCTAGCGGATTTACGGGCATTCAGTACTTC. It encodes CAISEASGFTGIQYF.